A single sample gave rise to the 19 T cell receptor beta chains below, sequenced in a study of OX40 agonist ivuxolimab in advanced cancers. The protocol was immunoSEQ multiplex PCR, while the TCRdb copy is restricted to in-frame clones and leaves out a portion. Of 60,000 to 95,000 clones in the sample, roughly 85% were seen once. Source: CD4+ or CD8+ T cells sorted from blood, taken in a trial of the OX40 agonist ivuxolimab. The receptors were sampled from an adult with an advanced solid tumor such as melanoma, head and neck, liver or kidney cancer.

This clone has more than one count but fewer than ten. The chain carries TRBV30 and TRBJ1-2, with 12 bases matching TRBD1. Germline V gene sequence: CDR1 GTSNPN, CDR2 SVGIG (reference sequence). The CDR3 covers 13 residues. V shed 3 bases and J 8 bases; nucleotides not matched to a gene: 4. As DNA, the CDR3 is TGTGCCTGGAGGGGGACAGGGGGCGTCGGCTACACCTTC. Its translation is CAWRGTGGVGYTF. Based on the CDR3 plus reference TRBV30 and TRBJ1-2, the full variable domain is SQTIHQWPATLVQPVGSPLSLECTVEGTSNPNLYWYRQAAGRGLQLLFYSVGIGQISSEVPQNLSASRPQDRQFILSSKKLLLSDSGFYLCAWRGTGGVGYTFGSGTRLTVV.

This chain connects TRBV30 to TRBJ2-1, with a weak D call TRBD1 (6 bases). This CDR3 region has 12 residues. V lost 2 bases to trimming and J lost 16 bases, with 18 bases between them. The germline V gene encodes CDR1 GTSNPN and CDR2 SVGIG (reference sequence). The DNA of the CDR3 is TGTGCCTGGAGTCGCGGAGTTATACAGGGATTCTTC. It is translated as CAWSRGVIQGFF.

J is TRBJ2-1 and V is TRBV7-8, with D possibly called TRBD1 or TRBD2 (7 bases each). Germline CDR1 SGHVS, CDR2 FQNEAQ. With 4 bases removed from V and 7 bases from J, the gap between germline ends came to 14 bases. The CDR3 consists of 14 residues. CDR3 sequence: CASSYGQGGNEQFF. DNA of the CDR3: TGTGCCAGCAGCTACGGCCAGGGGGGGAATGAGCAGTTCTTC.

This clone was observed a single time. One end of the junction varies from germline; a read error may be responsible. The chain is built from TRBV7-2 and TRBJ2-7, with D possibly called TRBD1 or TRBD2 (7 bases each). The CDR3 is made up of 13 amino acids. The V gene's germline CDR1 is SGHTA and CDR2 FQGNSA. The CDR3 region has the DNA TGTGCCGGCAGCCGCGACAGGGACTATGAGCAGTACTTC. Protein product: CAGSRDRDYEQYF.

The rearrangement joins TRBV7-2 to TRBJ2-1, with a tentative D call TRBD2 (5 bases). The CDR3 covers 13 residues. Trimming cost V 5 bases and J 1 base, with 6 bases left between them. Germline V gene lookup returns CDR1 SGHTA and CDR2 FQGNSA. In DNA, the CDR3 is TGTGCCAGCAGCCCGGGGTCCTACAATGAGCAGTTCTTC. This translates into CASSPGSYNEQFF.

The chain has TRBV9 and TRBJ1-5, with 8 bases matching TRBD1. V gave up 3 bases and J gave up 4 bases; unmatched junction bases: 3. Germline V gene lookup returns CDR1 SGDLS and CDR2 YYNGEE. There are 14 residues in the CDR3. This CDR3 is CASSATGENQPQHF. CDR3 coding DNA: TGTGCCAGCAGCGCGACAGGGGAAAATCAGCCCCAGCATTTT.

The chain is built from TRBV7-2 and TRBJ1-1; no firm D call. Germline V gene data show CDR1 as SGHTA and CDR2 as FQGNSA. The germline V and J ends were trimmed by 1 base and 6 bases, with 12 bases remaining between them. CDR3 length: 14 residues. CDR3 bases: TGTGCCAGCAGCTTAGGAGGACCGGTCGCTGAAGCTTTCTTT. It encodes CASSLGGPVAEAFF.

The chain joins TRBV4-2 to TRBJ1-1; unclear D gene. Germline loops: CDR1 LGHNA, CDR2 YNFKEQ. Trimming removed 4 bases from V and 2 bases from J, with 8 bases in between. The CDR3 totals 13 residues. The CDR3 spells CASSRTSNTEAFF. CDR3 nucleotide sequence: TGTGCCAGCAGCCGCACTTCAAACACTGAAGCTTTCTTT.

This clone has a handful of counts. The V gene is TRBV7-6, the J gene TRBJ2-1; D might be TRBD1 (5 bases). The CDR3 spans 15 residues. Trimming removed 0 bases from V and 10 bases from J, with 16 bases in between. Germline CDR1 is SGHVS and CDR2 is FNYEAQ. DNA for the CDR3: TGTGCCAGCAGCTTAGCGAACAGTGGCCCAGGGGAGCAGTTCTTC. It specifies CASSLANSGPGEQFF.

The chain couples TRBV9 to TRBJ1-1; possible D gene TRBD1, 6 bases. The CDR3 contains 14 residues. Germline CDR1 reads SGDLS; CDR2 reads YYNGEE. Trimming removed 4 bases at V and 0 bases at J, with 10 bases between. The CDR3 reads CASSQGQLNTEAFF. The CDR3 bases are TGTGCCAGCAGCCAAGGACAGTTGAACACTGAAGCTTTCTTT. The full variable domain, with the rest looked up from reference TRBV9 and TRBJ1-1, is DSGVTQTPKHLITATGQRVTLRCSPRSGDLSVYWYQQSLDQGLQFLIQYYNGEERAKGNILERFSAQQFPDLHSELNLSSLELGDSALYFCASSQGQLNTEAFFGQGTRLTVV.

The rearrangement links TRBV2 to TRBJ1-6; TRBD1 might be the D (6 bases). CDR3 length equals 13 residues. V lost 10 bases and J lost 9, with 16 bases in between. The germline V gene encodes CDR1 SNHLY and CDR2 FYNNEI. CDR3 loop: CATTRGVVSPLHF. For the CDR3, the DNA is TGTGCCACCACGAGGGGGGTTGTTTCACCCCTCCACTTT.

The rearrangement joins TRBV9 to TRBJ2-1; the D gene is possibly TRBD2 (6 bases). The CDR3 is made up of 16 amino acids. Germline CDR1 reads SGDLS; CDR2 reads YYNGEE. V lost 4 bases and J 5 bases, leaving 19 bases between the germline ends. The CDR3 sequence is CASSTQPGGSNNEQFF. CDR3 coding DNA: TGTGCCAGCAGCACCCAACCCGGGGGATCAAACAATGAGCAGTTCTTC.

This sequence joins TRBV9 and TRBJ2-1; weak D call: TRBD1 (5 bases). V was clipped by 1 base and J by 8 bases, with 16 bases between them. From germline, CDR1 is SGDLS and CDR2 YYNGEE. The CDR3 covers 15 residues. Here the CDR3 reads CASSVSGAWGDEQFF. Here the CDR3 DNA reads TGTGCCAGCAGCGTAAGTGGCGCGTGGGGCGATGAGCAGTTCTTC.

V usage is TRBV5-1 and J usage is TRBJ1-2; D is unresolved. The CDR3 loop spans 14 amino acids. The ends were cut back, 3 bases at V and 4 bases at J, with 13 bases in the middle. The germline V gene encodes CDR1 SGHRS and CDR2 YFSETQ. In DNA, the CDR3 is TGCGCCAGCAGCTATACCGATTCTAGCTATGGCTACACCTTC. This encodes CASSYTDSSYGYTF.

The chain couples TRBV7-2 to TRBJ2-1; 11 positions agree with TRBD2. Looked up from germline, CDR1 is SGHTA and CDR2 is FQGNSA. V lost 4 bases, J lost 7 bases, and 9 bases stayed unmatched. This CDR3 comprises 16 residues. For the CDR3, the DNA is TGTGCCAGCAGCTATTTTAGCGGGGGGGCCGGGAATGAGCAGTTCTTC. It yields the protein CASSYFSGGAGNEQFF.

This clone has just a few counts. V and J are TRBV4-3 and TRBJ2-1; 7 nucleotides align to TRBD2. This CDR3 comprises 13 residues. Losses at the gene ends were 0 bases for V and 13 bases for J; bases not matched to a gene: 6. Germline-derived CDR1 and CDR2 are LGHNA and YSLEER. Here the CDR3 DNA reads TGCGCCAGCAGCCAAGAAGGATGGGGGGGACAGTTCTTC. Its protein is CASSQEGWGGQFF.

V usage is TRBV29-1 and J usage is TRBJ2-5; D gene ambiguous. Between the trimmed V and J ends, which lost 5 bases and 5 bases, there was a span of 12 bases. The V gene's germline CDR1 is SQVTM and CDR2 ANQGSEA. CDR3 length: 12 residues. CDR3: CSVHLGQETQYF. The CDR3 DNA follows: TGCAGCGTTCATCTGGGTCAGGAGACCCAGTACTTC.

This clone came up once. The rearrangement joins TRBV12-5 to TRBJ2-5; D is unclear. The CDR3 extends over 11 amino acids. With 5 bases removed from V and 5 bases from J, the gap between germline ends came to 6 bases. Germline V gene sequence: CDR1 LGHNT, CDR2 FRNRAP. The CDR3 loop is CASGIRETQYF. The CDR3 nucleotides read TGTGCTAGTGGTATTAGGGAGACCCAGTACTTC.

The chain couples TRBV4-2 to TRBJ2-3; D perhaps matches TRBD2 (5 bases). Germline V gene sequence: CDR1 LGHNA, CDR2 YNFKEQ. The CDR3 is 14 residues long. V gave up 0 bases and J gave up 5 bases, with 9 bases separating them. The CDR3 region is CASSQDSRGDTQYF. The CDR3 nucleotides read TGTGCCAGCAGCCAAGATTCCCGGGGAGATACGCAGTATTTT.